This T cell receptor beta chain was obtained from a study of circulating and synovial CD4+ cells in juvenile arthritis. Germline V gives CDR1 SGDLS, CDR2 YYNGEE. J lost 1 base, V lost 3 bases, and 9 bases had no gene match. The CDR3 covers 18 residues. This table comes from immunoSEQ multiplex PCR, and its TCRdb copy is limited to in-frame clones, with some not included. The table includes roughly 2,000 clones, 75% to 95% detected once. This clone was found a few times. Its antigen is not known. Findings and caveats of the study: Bulk blood CD4 repertoires were more diverse than these. Deeper sequencing increased measured overlap with synovial clonotypes.

This TCR was recovered from a human donor with juvenile idiopathic arthritis. The genes are TRBV9 and TRBJ2-1; TRBD2 matches at 11 bases. Sequencing used HLA-DR+ CD4+ T cells from blood. The subset is: circulating pathogenic-like lymphocytes, sorted as HLA-DR+CD14-CD3+CD4+CD25low/- blood T cells. DNA for the CDR3: TGTGCCAGCAGCGCTGGGCTAGCGGGGGGCTTTTCCTACAATGAGCAGTTCTTC. Translated, it gives CASSAGLAGGFSYNEQFF.